Listed here are 13 T cell receptor beta chains from one sample, sequenced in a study of response to subunit inactivated influenza vaccine. A single record per CDR3 protein comes from TCRdb applying MiXCR to the RT-PCR reads. The data show about 540,000 distinct CDR3 sequences, 20% to 25% seen once. These same data were also listed under a study on T cells expressing NK-cell markers. Per that paper: cDNA encoding TCR beta was synthesized via 5'RACE template switching incorporating UMIs.

Specimen: CD4+ T cells sorted from PBMCs, collected about 11 days after vaccination. These receptors originate from a man between 50 and 59 years old who received an inactivated influenza vaccine.

The chain joins TRBV12-3 or TRBV12-4 to TRBJ1-5; TRBD1 might be the D (5 bases). The V end lost 10 bases, the J end lost 3 bases, and 16 bases lay between the germline ends. The CDR3 extends over 14 amino acids. CDR3 coding DNA: TGTGCCACCGGCGTCGGGGGATCCAATCAGCCCCAGCATTTT. As protein: CATGVGGSNQPQHF.

This clonotype was seen at least ten times. The chain combines TRBV5-1 with TRBJ2-7; 8 bases map to TRBD1. V lost 4 bases to trimming and J lost 3 bases; unmatched junction nucleotides: 9. Germline assignment: CDR1 SGHRS and CDR2 YFSETQ. The CDR3 length is 15 residues. In DNA form, the CDR3 reads TGCGCCAGCAGCCCTGGGACAGGCAGCTTCTACGAGCAGTACTTC. It is translated as CASSPGTGSFYEQYF.

This clonotype showed up just a few times. The chain combines TRBV9 with TRBJ2-7; no definite D call. The CDR3 totals 16 residues. Looked up from germline, CDR1 is SGDLS and CDR2 is YYNGEE. V lost 3 bases and J lost 1, with 17 bases in between. This CDR3 reads CASSDHKNGGSYEQYF. CDR3 nucleotides: TGTGCCAGCAGCGACCACAAGAACGGCGGTTCCTACGAGCAGTACTTC.

J is TRBJ2-1 and V is TRBV19, with TRBD2 matching 8 bases. Germline V gene data show CDR1 as LNHDA and CDR2 as SQIVND (reference sequence). The CDR3 contains 14 residues. V shed 6 bases and J 10 bases; nucleotides not matched to a gene: 11. CDR3 bases: TGTGCCAGTAGCCCGGGGGTGGCGGGGGGCGAGCAGTTCTTC. It yields the protein CASSPGVAGGEQFF. Drawing the rest from reference TRBV19 and TRBJ2-1, the complete variable domain is DGGITQSPKYLFRKEGQNVTLSCEQNLNHDAMYWYRQDPGQGLRLIYYSQIVNDFQKGDIAEGYSVSREKKESFPLTVTSAQKNPTAFYLCASSPGVAGGEQFFGPGTRLTVL.

V is TRBV5-1 and J is TRBJ1-6; perhaps TRBD1 as D (6 bases). CDR1 and CDR2 from the germline V gene are SGHRS and YFSETQ. The CDR3 has 16 residues. The V end was cut by 0 bases, the J end by 4 bases, with 11 bases between. CDR3 bases: TGCGCCAGCAGCTTGGGACAGGAGAAATATAATTCACCCCTCCACTTT. Its translation: CASSLGQEKYNSPLHF.

CDR3 bases: TGTGCCACCAGCAGAGAACGTGGCCCCTACAATGAGCAGTTCTTC. It specifies CATSRERGPYNEQFF. The chain is built from TRBV15 and TRBJ2-1; D is unclear. CDR1 is LNHNV and CDR2 is YYDKDF in the germline V gene (reference sequence). The CDR3 extends over 15 amino acids. The V end was cut by 0 bases, the J end by 2 bases, with 8 bases between.

This clonotype appeared a few times. This chain connects TRBV7-2 to TRBJ2-2; 9 bases are a match to TRBD1. J was trimmed by 6 bases and V by 5 bases; bases with no gene match: 7. The germline V gene has CDR1 SGHTA and CDR2 FQGNSA. This CDR3 is built from 15 residues. CDR3 nucleotide sequence: TGTGCCAGCAGCCCGCCCGGGACAGGGTCCGGGGAGCTGTTTTTT. Its translation is CASSPPGTGSGELFF.

This clonotype was counted a few times. The CDR3: CASSLSQPRGAFNSPLHF. CDR3 sequence (DNA): TGTGCCAGCAGTTTATCTCAACCGCGCGGGGCCTTTAATTCACCCCTCCACTTT. V is TRBV27 and J is TRBJ1-6, with D maybe TRBD1 (5 bases). The germline V and J ends were trimmed by 0 bases and 6 bases, with 18 bases remaining between them. Germline CDR1 MNHEY, CDR2 SMNVEV (reference sequence). This CDR3 region has 18 residues.

This clonotype was found a few times. The V and J genes are TRBV6-5 and TRBJ2-5; no clear D. The CDR3 covers 14 residues. V lost 0 bases and J lost 5, with 10 bases in between. CDR1 is MNHEY, CDR2 SVGAGI, per germline. The DNA of the CDR3 is TGTGCCAGCAGTTACTCGGACCTGTCTGAGACCCAGTACTTC. The encoded protein is CASSYSDLSETQYF.

The J gene is TRBJ2-3, the V gene TRBV20-1, with D perhaps being TRBD1 or TRBD2 (5 bases each). Germline V CDR1 and CDR2: DFQATT, SNEGSKA (reference sequence). The ends were cut back, 4 bases at V and 1 base at J, with 12 bases in the middle. CDR3 size: 14 residues. In DNA, the CDR3 is TGCAGTGCTACAGGGACGCACCGCACAGATACGCAGTATTTT. Its translation: CSATGTHRTDTQYF.

The genes are TRBV7-7 and TRBJ2-2; D might be TRBD2 (5 bases). Germline loops: CDR1 SSHAT, CDR2 FNYEAQ (reference sequence). The CDR3 is 14 residues long. V was shortened by 8 bases and J by 6 bases, with 16 bases between the two germline ends. DNA for the CDR3: TGTGCCAGCGGAACTAGTGCGGCGGCCGGGGAGCTGTTTTTT. Encoded protein: CASGTSAAAGELFF.

This clonotype has ten or more counts. The rearrangement joins TRBV6-1 to TRBJ2-4; 7 nucleotides align to TRBD1. This CDR3 comprises 14 residues. V was clipped by 7 bases and J by 4 bases; unmatched bases: 7. Germline V gene data show CDR1 as MNHNS and CDR2 as SASEGT. CDR3 nucleotide sequence: TGTGCCAGCAACCGGGACAGCCTAAAAAACATTCAGTACTTC. It translates to CASNRDSLKNIQYF.

This chain connects TRBV10-3 to TRBJ2-1; the match to TRBD2 covers 7 bases. Looked up from germline, CDR1 is ENHRY and CDR2 is SYGVKD. Germline trimming cut 0 bases from V and 12 bases from J; bases unmatched to any gene: 5. The CDR3 extends over 13 amino acids. The CDR3 protein is CAISESLGRVQFF. In nucleotides, the CDR3 is TGTGCCATCAGTGAGTCATTGGGGAGGGTGCAGTTCTTC.